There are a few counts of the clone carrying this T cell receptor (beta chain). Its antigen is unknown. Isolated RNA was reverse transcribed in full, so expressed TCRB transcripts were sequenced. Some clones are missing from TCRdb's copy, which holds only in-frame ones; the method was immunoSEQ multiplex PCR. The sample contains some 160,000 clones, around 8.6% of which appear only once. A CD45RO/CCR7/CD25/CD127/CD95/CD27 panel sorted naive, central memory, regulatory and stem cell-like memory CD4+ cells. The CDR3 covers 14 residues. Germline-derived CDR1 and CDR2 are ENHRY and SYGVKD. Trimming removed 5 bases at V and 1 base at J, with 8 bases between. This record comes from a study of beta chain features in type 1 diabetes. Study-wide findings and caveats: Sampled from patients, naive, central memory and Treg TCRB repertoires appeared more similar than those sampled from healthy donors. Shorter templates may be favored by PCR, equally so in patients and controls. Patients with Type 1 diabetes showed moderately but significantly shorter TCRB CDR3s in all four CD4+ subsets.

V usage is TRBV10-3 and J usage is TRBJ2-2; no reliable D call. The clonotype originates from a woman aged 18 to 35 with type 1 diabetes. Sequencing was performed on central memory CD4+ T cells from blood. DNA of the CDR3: TGTGCCATCAGTCGCGACATGAACACCGGGGAGCTGTTTTTT. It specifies CAISRDMNTGELFF.